The 30 T cell receptor beta chains listed next were all sequenced from one sample in a study of blood T cell repertoires in COVID-19. Produced via immunoSEQ multiplex PCR; TCRdb's table is partial and in-frame only. This sample yields 250,000 or so clones, of which nearly 90% are seen a single time; 3% to 3.5% belongs to the top ten. What was sequenced was peripheral blood. The receptors come from a man younger than 30 with active or convalescent COVID-19.

The gene calls are TRBV12-5 and TRBJ2-7; 9 bases are shared with TRBD2. The junction had 16 bases not matched to a gene; V was cut back by 1 base and J by 3 bases. The germline V gene encodes CDR1 LGHNT and CDR2 FRNRAP. The CDR3 is 19 residues long. This chain's CDR3 is CASGLAPAGLAPTDYEQYF. The CDR3 bases are TGTGCTAGTGGTTTGGCCCCGGCGGGACTAGCCCCAACCGACTACGAGCAGTACTTC.

This chain's CDR3 is CASSLTAGGGTDTQYF. In DNA form, the CDR3 reads TGTGCCAGCAGTTTAACGGCGGGAGGCGGCACAGATACGCAGTATTTT. The genes are TRBV28 and TRBJ2-3; TRBD2 matches at 8 bases. The CDR3 totals 16 residues. V trimming: 2 bases; J trimming: 1 base; junction bases outside the gene matches: 5. Germline CDR1 is MDHEN and CDR2 is SYDVKM.

The V and J genes are TRBV10-3 and TRBJ2-2, with 12 bases matching TRBD2. Germline V gives CDR1 ENHRY, CDR2 SYGVKD. V was clipped by 4 bases and J by 4 bases; unmatched bases: 1. The CDR3 is 15 residues long. CDR3 in DNA: TGTGCCATCAGTGCTAGCGGGAGGGCCACCGGGGAGCTGTTTTTT. It specifies CAISASGRATGELFF.

This chain links TRBV20-1 with TRBJ2-7; D unresolved. V was cut by 6 bases and J by 6 bases, with 12 bases left in between. This CDR3 region has 11 residues. CDR1 is DFQATT and CDR2 is SNEGSKA in the germline V gene (reference sequence). DNA for the CDR3: TGCAGTGCCCGAGTCCCCCCCGAGCAGTACTTC. Its protein product is CSARVPPEQYF.

This clone was counted a single time. The gene calls are TRBV11-1 and TRBJ2-7; D gene uncertain. The V gene's germline CDR1 is SGHAT and CDR2 FQDESV (reference sequence). Trimming shortened V by 2 bases and J by 1 base, and 9 bases separated the two germline ends. The CDR3 is 14 amino acids. In nucleotides, the CDR3 is TGTGCCAGCAGCTTATTGGCGGAATCCTACGAGCAGTACTTC. It yields the protein CASSLLAESYEQYF.

V and J are TRBV10-3 and TRBJ1-1, with D tentatively TRBD1 (5 bases). Germline values: CDR1 ENHRY, CDR2 SYGVKD. The V and J ends lost 2 bases and 2 bases respectively, with 6 bases between them. This CDR3 region has 13 residues. CDR3 bases: TGTGCCATCAGTGAGACAGGTAACACTGAAGCTTTCTTT. It codes for CAISETGNTEAFF.

V gene TRBV10-3 combines with J gene TRBJ1-1, with D possibly matching TRBD1 (6 bases). V lost 5 bases and J 4 bases, leaving 8 bases between the germline ends. Germline CDR1 and CDR2: ENHRY and SYGVKD. The CDR3 runs 12 residues. DNA of the CDR3: TGTGCCATCAGTAGGGACACCACTGAAGCTTTCTTT. Translating it yields CAISRDTTEAFF.

The J gene is TRBJ1-2, the V gene TRBV11-2; D gene unclear. The CDR3 totals 14 residues. V was cut by 8 bases and J by 4 bases, with 17 bases left in between. Looked up from germline, CDR1 is SGHAT and CDR2 is FQNNGV. Here the CDR3 reads CASARVRSVYGYTF. The CDR3 DNA reads as TGTGCCAGCGCCAGAGTGAGGTCTGTCTATGGCTACACCTTC. The full variable domain, rest sourced from reference TRBV11-2 and TRBJ1-2, is EAGVAQSPRYKIIEKRQSVAFWCNPISGHATLYWYQQILGQGPKLLIQFQNNGVVDDSQLPKDRFSAERLKGVDSTLKIQPAKLEDSAVYLCASARVRSVYGYTFGSGTRLTVV.

The rearrangement uses TRBV19 and TRBJ1-2, with TRBD1 identical over 8 bases. The CDR3 is made up of 17 amino acids. Germline V gene data show CDR1 as LNHDA and CDR2 as SQIVND (reference sequence). Germline trimming cut 4 bases from V and 0 bases from J; bases unmatched to any gene: 10. The CDR3 is CASSRVPGQGPNYGYTF. CDR3 sequence (DNA): TGTGCCAGTAGTAGGGTACCAGGACAGGGTCCTAACTATGGCTACACCTTC.

This clone was detected a few times. V and J are TRBV5-5 and TRBJ1-2; the D gene is possibly TRBD1 (5 bases). The CDR3 covers 13 residues. From germline, CDR1 is SGHKS and CDR2 YYEKEE (reference sequence). The V end was cut by 7 bases, the J end by 4 bases, with 14 bases between. This chain's CDR3 is CASVVGGTYGYTF. The CDR3 DNA sequence: TGTGCCAGCGTCGTCGGCGGGACCTATGGCTACACCTTC.

The chain has TRBV30 and TRBJ1-1; no clear D gene. Trimming shortened V by 2 bases and J by 5 bases, and 12 bases separated the two germline ends. This CDR3 has 13 residues. The V gene's germline CDR1 is GTSNPN and CDR2 SVGIG (reference sequence). Here the CDR3 reads CAWSRQRETEAFF. CDR3 DNA sequence: TGTGCCTGGAGTAGGCAGAGGGAAACTGAAGCTTTCTTT.

The J gene is TRBJ1-2, the V gene TRBV6-5, with a possible D match to TRBD1 (5 bases). V was pared by 2 bases and J by 3 bases, with 16 bases between. CDR1 and CDR2 (germline): MNHEY, SVGAGI. The CDR3 runs 16 residues. This CDR3 is CASSYISGIEYYGYTF. The CDR3 region has the DNA TGTGCCAGCAGTTACATCTCAGGGATTGAGTACTATGGCTACACCTTC.

The chain employs TRBV5-1 and TRBJ2-1; TRBD2 agrees at 8 bases. The V segment lost 3 bases and the J segment 4 bases; nucleotides outside the gene matches: 6. The CDR3 totals 15 residues. Germline V gene data show CDR1 as SGHRS and CDR2 as YFSETQ. In DNA form, the CDR3 reads TGCGCCAGCAGCTACGATAGCGGGGATTACAATGAGCAGTTCTTC. Protein product: CASSYDSGDYNEQFF.

The genes are TRBV4-1 and TRBJ1-1; TRBD1 aligns across 9 bases. CDR1 MGHRA and CDR2 YSYEKL come from the germline V gene. This CDR3 spans 14 amino acids. The V segment lost 4 bases and the J segment 5 bases; nucleotides outside the gene matches: 5. This CDR3 reads CASSLDRGMTEAFF. The CDR3 DNA sequence: TGCGCCAGCAGCCTGGACAGGGGAATGACTGAAGCTTTCTTT.

The chain links TRBV28 to TRBJ1-5; 10 bases match TRBD1. V lost 5 bases to trimming and J lost 9 bases; unmatched junction nucleotides: 10. The CDR3 is 15 amino acids. Germline CDR1 reads MDHEN; CDR2 reads SYDVKM. CDR3 in DNA: TGTGCCAGCAGTCTTCGACAGGGGGCAATAGGGCCCCAGCATTTT. As protein: CASSLRQGAIGPQHF.

The chain couples TRBV7-4 to TRBJ1-3; 7 positions match TRBD1. Trimming removed 1 base from V and 4 bases from J; junction bases left unmatched: 10. The CDR3 contains 17 residues. The V gene's germline CDR1 is SGHVT and CDR2 SQSDAQ. The CDR3: CASSLVLSGTEGNTIYF. Here the CDR3 DNA reads TGTGCCAGCAGCTTAGTTTTATCGGGGACAGAAGGAAACACCATATATTTT.

The CDR3 region has the DNA TGTGCCAGCAGCCGCGACAATCCAGATACGCAGTATTTT. Translating gives CASSRDNPDTQYF. This chain links TRBV3-1 (or the pseudogene TRBV3-2) with TRBJ2-3; D gene ambiguous. Germline-derived CDR1 and CDR2 are LGHDT and YNNKEL (reference sequence). The CDR3 loop spans 13 amino acids. Trimming took 4 bases from V and 4 from J, leaving 9 bases between them.

The chain combines TRBV25-1 with TRBJ1-6; maybe TRBD1 (6 bases). This CDR3 contains 15 residues. Trimming removed 1 base at V and 5 bases at J, with 9 bases between. Germline V lookup: CDR1 MGHDK, CDR2 SYGVNS. CDR3 coding DNA: TGTGCCAGCAGTGAATTGGGGGCAGATAATTCACCCCTCCACTTT. Its protein product is CASSELGADNSPLHF.

V is TRBV10-2 and J is TRBJ1-5, with D uncertain. The CDR3 length is 13 residues. Germline V lookup: CDR1 WSHSY, CDR2 SAAADI. With 4 bases removed from V and 0 bases from J, the gap between germline ends came to 4 bases. The CDR3 coding sequence is TGCGCCAGCAGTGTAAATAGCAATCAGCCCCAGCATTTT. It specifies CASSVNSNQPQHF.

In this sample, this clone turned up a few times. V gene TRBV7-2 combines with J gene TRBJ1-1; possible D gene TRBD1, 5 bases. The V gene's germline CDR1 is SGHTA and CDR2 FQGNSA. This CDR3 has 12 residues. Trimming removed 4 bases at V and 6 bases at J, with 9 bases between. In DNA form, the CDR3 reads TGTGCCAGCAGCTGGGACTCGGCTGAAGCTTTCTTT. It encodes CASSWDSAEAFF.

The chain is built from TRBV9 and TRBJ2-3; the match to TRBD2 covers 7 bases. V shed 0 bases, J shed 1 base, and the junction held 5 bases outside the gene matches. CDR1 is SGDLS, CDR2 YYNGEE, per germline. The CDR3 is 16 residues long. The CDR3: CASSVEASGRTDTQYF. The CDR3, as DNA: TGTGCCAGCAGCGTAGAGGCTAGCGGACGCACAGATACGCAGTATTTT. Together with reference TRBV9 and TRBJ2-3, the CDR3 gives the full variable domain: DSGVTQTPKHLITATGQRVTLRCSPRSGDLSVYWYQQSLDQGLQFLIQYYNGEERAKGNILERFSAQQFPDLHSELNLSSLELGDSALYFCASSVEASGRTDTQYFGPGTRLTVL.

The chain is built from TRBV19 and TRBJ2-1; the D is unclear. CDR1 and CDR2 (germline): LNHDA, SQIVND (reference sequence). The CDR3 loop spans 13 amino acids. V lost 3 bases and J lost 0, with 3 bases in between. The CDR3 loop is CASSISSYNEQFF. Written as DNA, the CDR3 is TGTGCCAGTAGTATTAGCTCCTACAATGAGCAGTTCTTC.

The chain recombines TRBV9 with TRBJ2-7; 11 nucleotides match TRBD2. Trimming cost V 0 bases and J 4 bases; bases outside gene matches: 24. This CDR3 contains 22 residues. Looked up from germline, CDR1 is SGDLS and CDR2 is YYNGEE. CDR3 loop: CASSVALAGGRNNKKFRYEQYF. CDR3 sequence (DNA): TGTGCCAGCAGCGTAGCCCTAGCGGGAGGCCGAAACAATAAAAAATTTAGGTACGAGCAGTACTTC. The variable domain in full, with the rest retrieved from reference TRBV9 and TRBJ2-7, is DSGVTQTPKHLITATGQRVTLRCSPRSGDLSVYWYQQSLDQGLQFLIQYYNGEERAKGNILERFSAQQFPDLHSELNLSSLELGDSALYFCASSVALAGGRNNKKFRYEQYFGPGTRLTVT.

This clone was counted only a few times. The chain is built from TRBV5-1 and TRBJ2-1, with D perhaps TRBD2 (6 bases). Germline lookup yields CDR1 SGHRS and CDR2 YFSETQ. V was trimmed by 4 bases and J by 0 bases, leaving 14 bases between them. CDR3 length: 16 residues. The CDR3 loop reads CASSGAGQSSYNEQFF. CDR3 nucleotide sequence: TGCGCCAGCAGCGGGGCGGGGCAGTCCTCCTACAATGAGCAGTTCTTC.

The chain couples TRBV5-1 to TRBJ2-5; weak D call: TRBD2 (6 bases). The CDR3 is 12 residues long. Germline V gene data show CDR1 as SGHRS and CDR2 as YFSETQ. The V gene lost 10 bases and the J gene lost 1 base, with 11 bases spanning the gap. DNA for the CDR3: TGCGCCGTCCGGGACTCCCAAGAGACCCAGTACTTC. As protein: CAVRDSQETQYF. Complete variable domain (other parts from reference TRBV5-1 and TRBJ2-5): KAGVTQTPRYLIKTRGQQVTLSCSPISGHRSVSWYQQTPGQGLQFLFEYFSETQRNKGNFPGRFSGRQFSNSRSEMNVSTLELGDSALYLCAVRDSQETQYFGPGTRLLVL.

J is TRBJ2-7 and V is TRBV27; the D gene is possibly TRBD2 (7 bases). The CDR3 is 15 residues long. Germline lookup yields CDR1 MNHEY and CDR2 SMNVEV (reference sequence). V lost 10 bases and J 2 bases, leaving 21 bases between the germline ends. Here the CDR3 reads CAIAGEGMGPYEQYF. CDR3 sequence (DNA): TGTGCCATTGCAGGGGAGGGGATGGGGCCCTACGAGCAGTACTTC.

This chain joins TRBV5-1 and TRBJ1-3, with a possible D match to TRBD1 (5 bases). The CDR3 loop spans 17 amino acids. Per the germline V gene, CDR1 is SGHRS and CDR2 is YFSETQ. The V end was cut by 1 base, the J end by 6 bases, with 20 bases between. CDR3 sequence reads: CASSLKPVGGNANTIYF. The CDR3 DNA is TGCGCCAGCAGCTTGAAACCGGTGGGGGGAAATGCAAACACCATATATTTT.

In nucleotides, the CDR3 is TGCAGTGCTAGTCCCCCCCGCACAGGTCGGGGGAGCACAGATACGCAGTATTTT. Translating gives CSASPPRTGRGSTDTQYF. The V gene is TRBV20-1, the J gene TRBJ2-3, with D perhaps TRBD2 (6 bases). The V gene's germline CDR1 is DFQATT and CDR2 SNEGSKA (reference sequence). V shed 3 bases and J shed 0 bases, with 22 bases lying between them. The CDR3 length is 18 residues.

Concerning this clone itself: Its ends do not fully match the called genes, so a read error is possible. The chain links TRBV7-7 to TRBJ2-1; 8 bases line up with TRBD1. Germline CDR1 reads SSHAT; CDR2 reads FNYEAQ (reference sequence). The CDR3 extends over 15 amino acids. In nucleotides, the CDR3 is TGTGCTAGCAGCTTGGGCAGGGGGCCGAACAATGAGCAGTTCTTC. Translation: CASSLGRGPNNEQFF.

This clone showed up just a few times. This chain connects TRBV11-2 to TRBJ2-3; 7 nucleotides match TRBD2. CDR1 is SGHAT, CDR2 FQNNGV, per germline. V dropped 1 base and J dropped 3; count of bases not matched to a gene: 1. This CDR3 has 14 residues. The CDR3 region is CASSLAGGTDTQYF. In DNA, the CDR3 is TGTGCCAGCAGCTTAGCGGGAGGAACAGATACGCAGTATTTT.